This T cell receptor (beta chain) was retrieved from a study of response to subunit inactivated influenza vaccine. Study-wide findings and caveats: The authors suggested that every seasonal influenza vaccination recruits few new T cells.

TCRdb recomputed calls from the RT-PCR reads with MiXCR, one row per CDR3 protein. The table has more than 700,000 distinct CDR3 sequences, around 20% seen once. Comments on this clonotype: Its antigen remains unidentified.

The receptor's source is a man in his fifties who received an inactivated influenza vaccine. The specimen was PBMCs from blood, collected more than 4 days after vaccination.

The CDR3 spells CASSLGGHLQYF. CDR3 coding DNA: TGTGCCAGCAGTTTAGGCGGGCACCTCCAGTACTTC. This chain connects TRBV12-3 or TRBV12-4 to TRBJ2-4; perhaps TRBD2 as D (5 bases). Trimming pared 1 base from V and 13 bases from J, leaving 11 bases between. The CDR3 runs to 12 residues.